These 9 T cell receptor beta chains were sequenced from one sample in a study of response to subunit inactivated influenza vaccine. From the RT-PCR reads, TCRdb called clonotypes with MiXCR, one entry per CDR3 protein. The table has 300,000 to 350,000 distinct CDR3 sequences, about a fifth seen once. The sample was PBMCs from blood, taken less than 22 months after vaccination. The receptors stem from a man in his fifties or sixties who received an inactivated influenza vaccine.

The chain links TRBV7-2 to TRBJ1-1, with a weak D call TRBD1 (5 bases). Germline CDR1 SGHTA, CDR2 FQGNSA. Trimming left V 5 bases short and J 5 bases short, with 12 bases between. CDR3 length equals 13 residues. The CDR3 sequence is CASSRGAITEAFF. The CDR3, as DNA: TGTGCCAGCAGCAGGGGAGCAATAACTGAAGCTTTCTTT.

The table lists this clonotype with a few counts. The chain joins TRBV19 to TRBJ2-4, with D tentatively TRBD1 (5 bases). Germline V CDR1 and CDR2: LNHDA, SQIVND (reference sequence). The CDR3 totals 16 residues. V lost 4 bases, J lost 3 bases, and 16 bases lay in between. CDR3 residues: CASSNPDNMGKNIQYF. The DNA for the CDR3 is TGTGCCAGTAGTAACCCGGACAACATGGGCAAAAACATTCAGTACTTC.

V usage is TRBV15 and J usage is TRBJ1-2, with 7 bases aligning to TRBD1. Germline CDR1 is LNHNV and CDR2 is YYDKDF (reference sequence). Unmatched junction bases numbered 8, after V lost 3 bases and J lost 7 bases. The CDR3 has 14 residues. CDR3: CATSRPTGVAGYTF. The DNA for the CDR3 is TGTGCCACCAGCAGGCCTACAGGGGTGGCTGGCTACACCTTC.

This clonotype was found a few times. The chain couples TRBV7-2 to TRBJ1-4; D remains ambiguous. With 1 base removed from V and 6 bases from J, the gap between germline ends came to 12 bases. The germline CDR1 and CDR2 sequences are SGHTA and FQGNSA. The CDR3 covers 15 residues. The CDR3 region has the DNA TGTGCCAGCAGCTTAGGCGGGGTGCCCCATGAAAAACTGTTTTTT. Translating it yields CASSLGGVPHEKLFF. Based on the CDR3 plus reference TRBV7-2 and TRBJ1-4, the full variable domain is GAGVSQSPSNKVTEKGKDVELRCDPISGHTALYWYRQSLGQGLEFLIYFQGNSAPDKSGLPSDRFSAERTGGSVSTLTIQRTQQEDSAVYLCASSLGGVPHEKLFFGSGTQLSVL.

This clonotype has a single count. The J gene is TRBJ1-1, the V gene TRBV6-1; possible D gene TRBD1, 5 bases. Trimming stripped 2 bases from V and 4 bases from J, with 14 bases between. The length of the CDR3 is 15 residues. Germline V CDR1 and CDR2: MNHNS, SASEGT. The CDR3 protein is CASSETPGRATEAFF. CDR3 bases: TGTGCCAGCAGTGAAACCCCGGGGCGCGCCACTGAAGCTTTCTTT.

CDR3: CSARPPSSGNTIYF. The CDR3 DNA reads TGCAGTGCTAGACCTCCCAGCTCTGGAAACACCATATATTTT. The chain combines TRBV20-1 with TRBJ1-3; no reliable D call. V shed 2 bases and J shed 0 bases, with 8 bases lying between them. This CDR3 is built from 14 residues. CDR1 and CDR2 from the germline V gene are DFQATT and SNEGSKA (reference sequence).

As for this clonotype: This may stem from a read error, because a much larger clone lies one nucleotide away. This chain joins TRBV20-1 and TRBJ2-1, with D hard to call. Per germline, CDR1 DFQATT and CDR2 SNEGSKA (reference sequence). Trimming left V 1 base short and J 6 bases short, with 1 base between. The CDR3 is 10 amino acids. CDR3 DNA: TGCAGTGCTAGAGTCAATGAGCAGTTCTTC. As protein: CSARVNEQFF.

This clonotype came up many times. The chain carries TRBV11-2 and TRBJ1-4; D uncertain. Trimming took 1 base from V and 2 from J, leaving 8 bases between them. The CDR3 is 15 residues long. Germline CDR1 SGHAT, CDR2 FQNNGV. The CDR3 nucleotides read TGTGCCAGCAGCTTAGTTCCAGCTACTAATGAAAAACTGTTTTTT. Amino acids: CASSLVPATNEKLFF.

This clonotype has more than one count but fewer than ten. The J gene is TRBJ1-2, the V gene TRBV10-3; D may be TRBD1 (6 bases). V lost 0 bases and J lost 5, with 22 bases in between. The CDR3 covers 18 residues. Germline CDR1 ENHRY, CDR2 SYGVKD. This chain's CDR3 is CAISESFWDTGTQYGYTF. The CDR3 nucleotides are TGTGCCATCAGTGAGTCGTTTTGGGACACTGGGACGCAGTATGGCTACACCTTC.